The rows below give T cell receptor beta chains drawn from one sample of a study of shared clonotypes between healthy human individuals. TCRdb's table, derived via immunoSEQ multiplex PCR, lists solely in-frame clones and lacks some. This sample has fewer than 700,000 clones, with around 81% found just once. The sequenced material came from PBMCs. Receptors originate from a woman in her thirties or forties in good health. Some clones in this sample may be carry-over from other donors' samples. The CDR3 runs from the conserved cysteine through the conserved F or W. A D gene is named only where the DNA matches it firmly. Clone size is shown for a subset of rows, as once, few, many or a class of expanded clone.

v_gene: TRBV21-1
j_gene: TRBJ2-7
abundance: -
d_gene: -
CDR3nt: TGTGCCAGCAGCAAAGGTACGCCCGCCGGCGAGCAGTACTTC
CDR3aa: CASSKGTPAGEQYF

v_gene: TRBV28
j_gene: TRBJ2-7
abundance: -
d_gene: -
CDR3nt: TGTGCCAGCAGTTTATTATCCCGGGGCAGGGGAGGCTACGAGCAGTACTTC
CDR3aa: CASSLLSRGRGGYEQYF

v_gene: TRBV7-9
j_gene: TRBJ2-7
abundance: -
d_gene: -
CDR3nt: TGTGCCAGCAGCTTATCGTCTCACGAGCAGTACTTC
CDR3aa: CASSLSSHEQYF

v_gene: TRBV28
j_gene: TRBJ2-2
abundance: -
d_gene: -
CDR3nt: TGTGCCAGCAGTTCCCCCGGGGTATCCGGGGAGCTGTTTTTT
CDR3aa: CASSSPGVSGELFF

v_gene: TRBV27
j_gene: TRBJ2-5
abundance: -
d_gene: -
CDR3nt: TGTGCCAGCAGTTTATCTGGGGAGACCCAGTACTTC
CDR3aa: CASSLSGETQYF

v_gene: TRBV28
j_gene: TRBJ1-2
abundance: once
d_gene: -
CDR3nt: TGTGCCAGCACCACCACACAGGTCTATGGCTACACCTTC
CDR3aa: CASTTTQVYGYTF

v_gene: TRBV10-2
j_gene: TRBJ2-1
abundance: -
d_gene: -
CDR3nt: TGCGCCAGCAGCCAGGCACTGGGCGGGCCTCGGAATGAGCAGTTCTTC
CDR3aa: CASSQALGGPRNEQFF

v_gene: TRBV9
j_gene: TRBJ2-1
abundance: -
d_gene: TRBD1
CDR3nt: TGTGCCAGCAGCGCGGCCGGGACAGACTACAATGAGCAGTTCTTC
CDR3aa: CASSAAGTDYNEQFF

v_gene: TRBV19
j_gene: TRBJ1-1
abundance: once
d_gene: TRBD1
CDR3nt: TGTGCCAGTAGTATTGTGGGACAGGCAGTACGAACTGAAGCTTTCTTT
CDR3aa: CASSIVGQAVRTEAFF

v_gene: TRBV6-1
j_gene: TRBJ1-5
abundance: -
d_gene: -
CDR3nt: TGTGCCAGCAGTGAATCAGGGAAGGGACAGCCCCAGCATTTT
CDR3aa: CASSESGKGQPQHF

v_gene: TRBV10-3
j_gene: TRBJ2-7
abundance: -
d_gene: -
CDR3nt: TGTGCCACGGGGGAGAGTTACTACGAGCAGTACTTC
CDR3aa: CATGESYYEQYF

v_gene: TRBV5-1
j_gene: TRBJ2-7
abundance: -
d_gene: TRBD2
CDR3nt: TGCGCCAGCAGCTTGGAGTTACTAGCGGGAGCTTACGAGCAGTACTTC
CDR3aa: CASSLELLAGAYEQYF

v_gene: TRBV5-5
j_gene: TRBJ2-5
abundance: few
d_gene: TRBD2
CDR3nt: TGTGCCAGCAGCCAAGGAACTAGCGGGGGGACCCAAGAGACCCAGTACTTC
CDR3aa: CASSQGTSGGTQETQYF

v_gene: TRBV5-6
j_gene: TRBJ2-5
abundance: -
d_gene: -
CDR3nt: TGTGCCAGCAGCCTGCCCCTTGGGACCCAGTACTTC
CDR3aa: CASSLPLGTQYF

v_gene: TRBV6-5
j_gene: TRBJ2-4
abundance: few
d_gene: -
CDR3nt: TGTGCCAGCAGTTCACAGAAAAACATTCAGTACTTC
CDR3aa: CASSSQKNIQYF

v_gene: TRBV7-6
j_gene: TRBJ2-1
abundance: many
d_gene: -
CDR3nt: TGTGCCAGCAGCCCTGGGAATCAAAACTACAATGAGCAGTTCTTC
CDR3aa: CASSPGNQNYNEQFF

v_gene: TRBV6-6
j_gene: TRBJ1-1
abundance: -
d_gene: -
CDR3nt: TGTGCCAGCAACAAACTACAGGGTTCCGCTGAAGCTTTCTTT
CDR3aa: CASNKLQGSAEAFF

v_gene: TRBV2
j_gene: TRBJ2-2
abundance: few
d_gene: -
CDR3nt: TGTGCCAGCAGTGAACGCCCTTGGGCTACCGGGGAGCTGTTTTTT
CDR3aa: CASSERPWATGELFF

v_gene: TRBV5-4
j_gene: TRBJ2-7
abundance: -
d_gene: -
CDR3nt: TGTGCCAGCAGTCCCCCCGGCGGGACCTTTTACGAGCAGTACTTC
CDR3aa: CASSPPGGTFYEQYF

v_gene: TRBV5-1
j_gene: TRBJ2-7
abundance: few
d_gene: -
CDR3nt: TGCGCCAGCAGCTGGGGCACCGGCTACGAGCAGTACTTC
CDR3aa: CASSWGTGYEQYF

v_gene: TRBV7-3
j_gene: TRBJ2-3
abundance: -
d_gene: TRBD2
CDR3nt: TGTGCCAGCAGCTGGGAGGGCATCAAAGATACGCAGTATTTT
CDR3aa: CASSWEGIKDTQYF

v_gene: TRBV4-2
j_gene: TRBJ2-3
abundance: many
d_gene: TRBD2
CDR3nt: TGTGCCAGCAGCCAAGAGGGGACTAGCGGGAGTGCGGGAGATACGCAGTATTTT
CDR3aa: CASSQEGTSGSAGDTQYF

v_gene: TRBV7-2
j_gene: TRBJ2-2
abundance: -
d_gene: TRBD2
CDR3nt: TGTGCCAGCAGCCGACTAGCGGGGATTACGAACACCGGGGAGCTGTTTTTT
CDR3aa: CASSRLAGITNTGELFF

v_gene: TRBV6-4
j_gene: TRBJ2-1
abundance: -
d_gene: TRBD2
CDR3nt: TGTGCCAGCAGTCCCGGGACTACCATTGAGCAGTTCTTC
CDR3aa: CASSPGTTIEQFF

v_gene: TRBV9
j_gene: TRBJ2-3
abundance: -
d_gene: -
CDR3nt: TGTGCCAGCAGCGACAGCGCAAGCACAGATACGCAGTATTTT
CDR3aa: CASSDSASTDTQYF

v_gene: TRBV28
j_gene: TRBJ1-2
abundance: few
d_gene: -
CDR3nt: TGTGCCAGCAGTTTATTCTGGAACTATGGCTACACCTTC
CDR3aa: CASSLFWNYGYTF

v_gene: TRBV2
j_gene: TRBJ1-2
abundance: -
d_gene: -
CDR3nt: TGTGCCAGCAGTGAAGGAAGGAGGGGCCCTGGCTACACCTTC
CDR3aa: CASSEGRRGPGYTF

v_gene: TRBV19
j_gene: TRBJ1-5
abundance: -
d_gene: TRBD1
CDR3nt: TGTGCCAGTAGTATGGACCCAGGGGGCTGGCAGCCCCAGCATTTT
CDR3aa: CASSMDPGGWQPQHF

v_gene: TRBV10-3
j_gene: TRBJ2-5
abundance: -
d_gene: TRBD1
CDR3nt: TGTGCCACCCGGCCGGACAGGGTAGCCCAAGAGACCCAGTACTTC
CDR3aa: CATRPDRVAQETQYF

v_gene: TRBV28
j_gene: TRBJ1-5
abundance: -
d_gene: -
CDR3nt: TGTGCCAGCAGTTACGGCAGGGGTGGTCAGCCCCAGCATTTT
CDR3aa: CASSYGRGGQPQHF

v_gene: TRBV4-3
j_gene: TRBJ1-6
abundance: -
d_gene: -
CDR3nt: TGCGCCAGCAGCTACGACAGGTCTTCACCCCTCCACTTT
CDR3aa: CASSYDRSSPLHF

v_gene: TRBV7-2
j_gene: TRBJ2-5
abundance: -
d_gene: TRBD2
CDR3nt: TGTGCCAGCAGCTTAGGACTGAGCGGGGTAGGAGAGACCCAGTACTTC
CDR3aa: CASSLGLSGVGETQYF

v_gene: TRBV5-5
j_gene: TRBJ2-7
abundance: -
d_gene: -
CDR3nt: TGTGCCAGCAGCTTGCGACTGGAGGGTGCTTACGAGCAGTACTTC
CDR3aa: CASSLRLEGAYEQYF

v_gene: TRBV28
j_gene: TRBJ2-5
abundance: -
d_gene: -
CDR3nt: TGTGCCAGCAGTTTATTTAGTAGGGAGACCCAGTACTTC
CDR3aa: CASSLFSRETQYF

v_gene: TRBV15
j_gene: TRBJ1-1
abundance: -
d_gene: -
CDR3nt: TGTGCCACCAGCAGAGATACGGTGAACACTGAAGCTTTCTTT
CDR3aa: CATSRDTVNTEAFF

v_gene: TRBV5-5
j_gene: TRBJ1-5
abundance: -
d_gene: -
CDR3nt: TGTGCCAGCAGCTTGTTGTGGGATCAGCCCCAGCATTTT
CDR3aa: CASSLLWDQPQHF

v_gene: TRBV19
j_gene: TRBJ1-4
abundance: -
d_gene: -
CDR3nt: TGTGCCAGTAGCTACAGGGAGAATGAAAAACTGTTTTTT
CDR3aa: CASSYRENEKLFF

v_gene: TRBV30
j_gene: TRBJ1-1
abundance: -
d_gene: TRBD1
CDR3nt: TGTGCCTGGAGGCTGGGGGGACAGCTGAATCGGTGGAACACTGAAGCTTTCTTT
CDR3aa: CAWRLGGQLNRWNTEAFF

v_gene: TRBV19
j_gene: TRBJ1-2
abundance: once
d_gene: -
CDR3nt: TGTGCCAGTAGGCATATACTCTGGCCACGGCAAACTAACTATGGCTACACCTTC
CDR3aa: CASRHILWPRQTNYGYTF

v_gene: TRBV29-1
j_gene: TRBJ2-3
abundance: -
d_gene: TRBD2
CDR3nt: TGCAGCGTTGACCCCTGGCCGGGGCTAGCGGATGACACAGATACGCAGTATTTT
CDR3aa: CSVDPWPGLADDTDTQYF

v_gene: TRBV15
j_gene: TRBJ2-1
abundance: -
d_gene: -
CDR3nt: TGTGCCACCAGCAGAGATCACGGGGTCGTCAATGAGCAGTTCTTC
CDR3aa: CATSRDHGVVNEQFF

v_gene: TRBV11-3
j_gene: TRBJ2-2
abundance: -
d_gene: -
CDR3nt: TGTGCCAGCAGCCCCTCGGGAGCCGGGGAGCTGTTTTTT
CDR3aa: CASSPSGAGELFF

v_gene: TRBV7-2
j_gene: TRBJ2-1
abundance: -
d_gene: TRBD2
CDR3nt: TGTGCCAGCAGCTTAGCGTTCCCCCCTCTAGCGGGAGAATCGGACTACAATGAGCAGTTCTTC
CDR3aa: CASSLAFPPLAGESDYNEQFF

v_gene: TRBV7-7
j_gene: TRBJ2-7
abundance: -
d_gene: -
CDR3nt: TGTGCCAGCACCTTAACGACCAGGGGTAGCGGCTACGAGCAGTACTTC
CDR3aa: CASTLTTRGSGYEQYF

v_gene: TRBV6-1
j_gene: TRBJ2-2
abundance: -
d_gene: -
CDR3nt: TGTGCCAGCAGTGAAGCGACGGGACGGATTAACGGGGAGCTGTTTTTT
CDR3aa: CASSEATGRINGELFF

v_gene: TRBV29-1
j_gene: TRBJ2-7
abundance: -
d_gene: TRBD1
CDR3nt: TGCAGCGTGAATCCGCAGGGGGCCGACGAGCAGTACTTC
CDR3aa: CSVNPQGADEQYF

v_gene: TRBV29-1
j_gene: TRBJ2-7
abundance: -
d_gene: -
CDR3nt: TGCAGCGTTGCGAGGGGGTTCGGTCGTCTATCCTACGAGCAGTACTTC
CDR3aa: CSVARGFGRLSYEQYF

v_gene: TRBV11-2
j_gene: TRBJ2-1
abundance: -
d_gene: -
CDR3nt: TGTGCCAGCAGCTTAATATCTTTGAGCGCCGGCCATGAGCAGTTCTTC
CDR3aa: CASSLISLSAGHEQFF

v_gene: TRBV14
j_gene: TRBJ2-7
abundance: -
d_gene: -
CDR3nt: TGTGCCAGCAAATCCGGCACTCGGATTGGAGAGCAGTACTTC
CDR3aa: CASKSGTRIGEQYF

v_gene: TRBV5-4
j_gene: TRBJ2-5
abundance: -
d_gene: TRBD1
CDR3nt: TGTGCCAGCAGCCCCCGGGACAGGGGCCTCGAAGAGACCCAGTACTTC
CDR3aa: CASSPRDRGLEETQYF

v_gene: TRBV2
j_gene: TRBJ2-1
abundance: -
d_gene: TRBD1
CDR3nt: TGTGCCAGCCTGAAACTCACCGGGACAGGGGTGCAGTTCTTC
CDR3aa: CASLKLTGTGVQFF

v_gene: TRBV5-1
j_gene: TRBJ2-2
abundance: -
d_gene: -
CDR3nt: TGCGCCAGCAGCCCGAACGGACTAAACACCGGGGAGCTGTTTTTT
CDR3aa: CASSPNGLNTGELFF

v_gene: TRBV4-1
j_gene: TRBJ1-1
abundance: many
d_gene: TRBD1
CDR3nt: TGCGCCAGCAGCCAAGATAAGCGCCAGGGGGGGACTGAAGCTTTCTTT
CDR3aa: CASSQDKRQGGTEAFF

v_gene: TRBV7-3
j_gene: TRBJ2-1
abundance: -
d_gene: -
CDR3nt: TGTGCCAGCAGCAGACAAGGGGCTAATGAGCAGTTCTTC
CDR3aa: CASSRQGANEQFF